This is a list of T cell receptor beta chains from one sample in a study of a mutant IDH1 vaccine in newly diagnosed glioma. For these TCRs, the target antigens are not known. TCRdb keeps only in-frame clones here, not all; method: immunoSEQ multiplex PCR. The sample gives about 82,000 clones, roughly 85% of which show up once; 2% to 2.5% is in the top ten. Sequencing was performed on PBMCs, taken from a glioma patient whose treatment included an IDH1 peptide vaccine. The source of these receptors is a man aged 25-40 years with glioma. Some clones in this sample may be carry-over from other donors' samples. CDR3s include the opening cysteine and the closing phenylalanine or tryptophan. A D gene is named only where the DNA matches it firmly. A row's size may be missing; if present it is once, few, many or a size class.

CDR3 | DNA | D | J | size | V
CASSHVAGGRETQYF | TGCGCCAGCAGCCACGTAGCAGGCGGGAGGGAGACCCAGTACTTC | TRBD2 | TRBJ2-5 | - | TRBV5-1
CASSPRGVSNQPQHF | TGTGCCAGCTCCCCTCGGGGGGTTAGCAATCAGCCCCAGCATTTT | - | TRBJ1-5 | - | TRBV18
CASSSTQGAGGYTF | TGCGCCAGCAGCTCGACCCAGGGAGCGGGCGGCTACACCTTC | - | TRBJ1-2 | - | TRBV5-1
CASSRDGGWTGELFF | TGTGCCAGCAGCCGCGACGGCGGATGGACCGGGGAGCTGTTTTTT | - | TRBJ2-2 | - | TRBV5-4
CSARRYNEQFF | TGCAGTGCTAGGAGGTACAATGAGCAGTTCTTC | - | TRBJ2-1 | - | TRBV20-1
CATTSGSPYEQYF | TGTGCCACCACTAGCGGGAGTCCCTACGAGCAGTACTTC | TRBD2 | TRBJ2-7 | once | TRBV28
CAIRDDGTVSYEQYF | TGTGCCATCAGGGATGACGGCACGGTCTCCTACGAGCAGTACTTC | - | TRBJ2-7 | - | TRBV10-3
CASSHAAWDRDTEAFF | TGCGCCAGCAGCCATGCCGCTTGGGATAGGGACACTGAAGCTTTCTTT | - | TRBJ1-1 | - | TRBV4-1
CASSQNRDRGLGQPQHF | TGTGCCAGCAGCCAAAACCGGGACAGGGGGCTTGGGCAGCCCCAGCATTTT | TRBD1 | TRBJ1-5 | - | TRBV11-3
CAISETAYTEAFF | TGTGCCATCAGTGAAACGGCCTACACTGAAGCTTTCTTT | - | TRBJ1-1 | - | TRBV10-3
CASSYIDRYNTEAFF | TGTGCCAGCAGTTACATCGACAGGTACAACACTGAAGCTTTCTTT | - | TRBJ1-1 | - | TRBV6-5
CASSSVNYGYTF | TGTGCCAGCAGTTCGGTGAACTATGGCTACACCTTC | - | TRBJ1-2 | - | TRBV28
CAWSVGSEKLFF | TGTGCCTGGAGTGTGGGAAGTGAAAAACTGTTTTTT | - | TRBJ1-4 | - | TRBV30
CASSLVRNSEAFF | TGTGCCAGCAGCTTAGTTAGAAACTCTGAAGCTTTCTTT | - | TRBJ1-1 | - | TRBV7-9
CASSPGRATYNEQFF | TGTGCCAGTTCCCCCGGGAGGGCCACCTACAATGAGCAGTTCTTC | TRBD2 | TRBJ2-1 | - | TRBV6-5
CASRDNYGYTF | TGTGCCAGCAGGGATAACTATGGCTACACCTTC | - | TRBJ1-2 | - | TRBV28
CASSADGGSGYTF | TGTGCCAGCAGTGCGGATGGTGGGTCGGGCTACACCTTC | - | TRBJ1-2 | - | TRBV2
CASSVGDLPQETQYF | TGTGCCAGCAGCGTGGGGGACCTACCCCAAGAGACCCAGTACTTC | - | TRBJ2-5 | - | TRBV9
CASRGTDGDYGYTF | TGTGCCAGCAGGGGGACGGACGGAGACTATGGCTACACCTTC | - | TRBJ1-2 | - | TRBV6-5
CASSTRQSNEKLFF | TGTGCCAGCAGCACCCGACAGTCTAATGAAAAACTGTTTTTT | - | TRBJ1-4 | - | TRBV7-9
CAWSWGQRETQYF | TGTGCCTGGAGTTGGGGACAGAGAGAGACCCAGTACTTC | TRBD1 | TRBJ2-5 | - | TRBV30
CASSEGGREGSYEQYF | TGTGCCAGCAGTGAAGGCGGCCGGGAGGGGTCCTACGAGCAGTACTTC | TRBD2 | TRBJ2-7 | - | TRBV2
CASSSDSHEQYF | TGTGCCAGCAGCAGTGACAGTCACGAGCAGTACTTC | - | TRBJ2-7 | - | TRBV11-2
CASSLAQGYNSPLHF | TGTGCCAGCAGCTTAGCCCAGGGATATAATTCACCCCTCCACTTT | - | TRBJ1-6 | - | TRBV7-9
CASSLAVSYNEQFF | TGTGCCAGCAGCCTAGCGGTCTCCTACAATGAGCAGTTCTTC | TRBD2 | TRBJ2-1 | - | TRBV2
CASSQEASQAGGRTDTQYF | TGCGCCAGCAGCCAAGAAGCCTCTCAAGCGGGGGGCCGCACAGATACGCAGTATTTT | TRBD2 | TRBJ2-3 | once | TRBV4-3
CATSSQGAINQPQHF | TGTGCCACCAGCTCCCAGGGGGCTATCAATCAGCCCCAGCATTTT | TRBD1 | TRBJ1-5 | - | TRBV15
CASSLVGQGWTNEKLFF | TGTGCCAGCAGCTTAGTTGGACAGGGTTGGACTAATGAAAAACTGTTTTTT | TRBD1 | TRBJ1-4 | - | TRBV7-9
CAITSGAGANVLTF | TGTGCCATCACATCAGGGGCTGGGGCCAACGTCCTGACTTTC | - | TRBJ2-6 | - | TRBV10-3
CASSLRGFKGNEQFF | TGTGCCAGCAGCCTAAGGGGCTTCAAGGGCAATGAGCAGTTCTTC | - | TRBJ2-1 | - | TRBV6-5
CASSPPEAPTDTQYF | TGTGCCAGTAGTCCACCCGAGGCGCCCACAGATACGCAGTATTTT | - | TRBJ2-3 | - | TRBV19
CSAPSLFGYTF | TGCAGTGCCCCCTCATTATTTGGCTACACCTTC | - | TRBJ1-2 | - | TRBV20-1
CAWGATGNTEAFF | TGTGCCTGGGGTGCGACAGGGAACACTGAAGCTTTCTTT | - | TRBJ1-1 | - | TRBV30
CAGASQTAYEQYF | TGTGCCGGCGCCTCCCAGACCGCCTACGAGCAGTACTTC | - | TRBJ2-7 | - | TRBV6-6
CASTGGGGRYEQYF | TGTGCCTCAACGGGGGGCGGGGGCCGCTACGAGCAGTACTTC | - | TRBJ2-7 | few | TRBV30
CASSEYEKLFF | TGTGCCAGCAGTGAATATGAAAAACTGTTTTTT | - | TRBJ1-4 | - | TRBV2
CATRGLAGLGETQYF | TGTGCCACACGGGGACTAGCGGGATTGGGGGAGACCCAGTACTTC | TRBD2 | TRBJ2-5 | - | TRBV7-9
CASTSSGTHNEQFF | TGTGCCAGCACCTCCTCCGGGACTCACAATGAGCAGTTCTTC | - | TRBJ2-1 | - | TRBV5-4
CASSPTGTRWKQFF | TGTGCCAGCAGCCCGACCGGGACACGGTGGAAGCAGTTCTTC | - | TRBJ2-1 | - | TRBV11-2
CASSFGGEKLFF | TGTGCCAGCAGCTTCGGAGGGGAAAAACTGTTTTTT | - | TRBJ1-4 | few | TRBV5-6
CAWSPGLAGLGQYF | TGTGCCTGGAGTCCAGGACTAGCGGGATTAGGGCAGTACTTC | TRBD2 | TRBJ2-7 | few | TRBV30
CASRPEGSEAFF | TGTGCCAGCAGACCGGAAGGCTCTGAAGCTTTCTTT | - | TRBJ1-1 | - | TRBV7-2
CASSPGSLSGETQYF | TGCGCCAGCAGCCCGGGTAGTCTGAGTGGAGAGACCCAGTACTTC | - | TRBJ2-5 | - | TRBV5-1
CASSREGATEAFF | TGCGCCAGCAGCAGAGAGGGGGCCACTGAAGCTTTCTTT | TRBD1 | TRBJ1-1 | few | TRBV5-1
CASSLVGGPGTQYF | TGTGCCAGCAGCTTGGTGGGGGGCCCCGGGACGCAGTATTTT | - | TRBJ2-3 | - | TRBV13
CAWGTGPKAFF | TGTGCCTGGGGGACAGGGCCAAAAGCTTTCTTT | TRBD1 | TRBJ1-1 | - | TRBV30
CASSFGLGTDTQYF | TGTGCCAGCAGCTTCGGACTAGGGACAGATACGCAGTATTTT | TRBD2 | TRBJ2-3 | few | TRBV7-3
CAWSPSYNEQFF | TGTGCCTGGAGTCCTTCCTACAATGAGCAGTTCTTC | - | TRBJ2-1 | - | TRBV30
CASSPGLGNNEQFF | TGTGCCAGCAGCCCGGGACTAGGGAACAATGAGCAGTTCTTC | TRBD2 | TRBJ2-1 | - | TRBV9
CASSGRGGNTEAFF | TGTGCCAGCAGTGGGAGGGGGGGAAACACTGAAGCTTTCTTT | - | TRBJ1-1 | - | TRBV6-5
CASSPEGREQYF | TGTGCCAGCAGCCCTGAAGGGCGCGAGCAGTACTTC | - | TRBJ2-7 | - | TRBV5-5
CASSRGLATYNEQFF | TGTGCCAGCAGCCGAGGACTAGCGACCTACAATGAGCAGTTCTTC | TRBD2 | TRBJ2-1 | - | TRBV27
CSVGYNMNTEAFF | TGCAGCGTTGGGTATAATATGAACACTGAAGCTTTCTTT | - | TRBJ1-1 | - | TRBV29-1
CASSVDNEQYF | TGTGCCAGCAGTGTCGACAACGAGCAGTACTTC | - | TRBJ2-7 | - | TRBV2
CAWGSFFGTSGNTIYF | TGTGCCTGGGGCTCTTTTTTTGGGACCTCTGGAAACACCATATATTTT | - | TRBJ1-3 | - | TRBV30
CASSPPGGAAFF | TGTGCCAGCAGTCCCCCCGGGGGGGCGGCTTTCTTT | - | TRBJ1-1 | once | TRBV6-6
CASSGGLTF | TGTGCCAGCAGCGGAGGACTGACTTTC | - | TRBJ2-6 | - | TRBV9
CASALVSANQPQHF | TGTGCCAGCGCCCTAGTCTCGGCCAATCAGCCCCAGCATTTT | - | TRBJ1-5 | - | TRBV7-2
CASRALGGSSDEQFF | TGTGCCAGCAGGGCACTCGGTGGGTCTAGCGATGAGCAGTTCTTC | - | TRBJ2-1 | - | TRBV6-5
CASRGLIDNEQFF | TGCGCCAGCCGGGGACTGATTGACAATGAGCAGTTCTTC | - | TRBJ2-1 | - | TRBV5-1